This T cell receptor (beta chain) came from a study of metastatic and nonmetastatic thyroid tumors. Whole-study context: A comparison of repertoires was made across blood and tumor or nodule tissue from malignant and benign thyroid patients.

Authors' processing steps: For papillary thyroid cancer, a distant-metastasis classifier was constructed from CDR3 differences observed across clinicopathological groups. TCRdb re-called the PCR reads through MiXCR. The V and J calls here are based on TCRdb, not the publication. The data hold about 20,000 clones, with roughly 27% observed a single time. Among the patients, none had received any treatment before thyroid surgery. Study-wide points: Significantly higher TCR beta diversity was reportedly seen in malignant thyroid tumors than benign nodules, in blood and tumor.

Details on this clone: Its matching antigen is unknown.

Sequenced input: tumor tissue. The source is a male donor with papillary thyroid cancer or a benign thyroid nodule (not recorded which). Some clones in this sample may be carry-over from other donors' samples.

CDR3 in amino acids: CASRGGSSGNTIYF. The CDR3 region has the DNA TGTGCCAGCAGGGGGGGTTCGTCTGGAAACACCATATATTTT. The rearrangement links TRBV11-2 to TRBJ1-3; possible D gene TRBD1, 5 bases. Germline CDR1 is SGHAT and CDR2 is FQNNGV. The ends were cut back, 6 bases at V and 1 base at J, with 10 bases in the middle. CDR3 length equals 14 residues.